The 9 T cell receptor beta chains below were found in one sample sequenced in a study of T cells after somatic rescue of genetic block. Using immunoSEQ multiplex PCR, the repertoire was profiled, and TCRdb retains in-frame clones only, with some absent. The sample has 55,000 or so clones, 90% to 97% seen once; the top ten hold roughly 0.077%. Material for sequencing was peripheral blood mononuclear cells (PBMCs). All receptors derive from a child under three years old.

In this sample, this clone turned up once. V gene TRBV15 combines with J gene TRBJ2-1; 12 bases fit TRBD2. Germline V gene sequence: CDR1 LNHNV, CDR2 YYDKDF (reference sequence). Unmatched junction bases numbered 3, after V lost 4 bases and J lost 8 bases. The CDR3 extends over 14 amino acids. CDR3 sequence: CATSTSGRGDEQFF. CDR3 nucleotides: TGTGCCACCAGCACTAGCGGGAGGGGCGATGAGCAGTTCTTC.

This chain joins TRBV27 and TRBJ2-4; a possible D gene is TRBD1 (5 bases). CDR3 length: 11 residues. Per germline, CDR1 MNHEY and CDR2 SMNVEV (reference sequence). V dropped 3 bases and J dropped 8 bases, with 5 bases sitting between them. CDR3 amino acids: CASSFRDIQYF. The CDR3 coding sequence is TGTGCCAGCAGTTTCAGGGACATTCAGTACTTC.

As regards this clone: The sample contains more than one DNA sequence encoding this CDR3. V usage is TRBV19 and J usage is TRBJ2-3; D possibly corresponds to TRBD1 (6 bases). This CDR3 is built from 14 residues. The ends were cut back, 0 bases at V and 3 bases at J, with 7 bases in the middle. Germline V gene sequence: CDR1 LNHDA, CDR2 SQIVND (reference sequence). The CDR3, as DNA: TGTGCCAGTAGTATAGACAGGGGAACAGATACGCAGTATTTT. Protein product: CASSIDRGTDTQYF.

This rearrangement joins TRBV2 to TRBJ1-6; tentatively, D is TRBD1 (5 bases). CDR3 size: 15 residues. With 6 bases removed from V and 8 bases from J, the gap between germline ends came to 17 bases. Germline V gene sequence: CDR1 SNHLY, CDR2 FYNNEI. The CDR3 sequence: CASRGDSRTYSPLHF. The CDR3 DNA reads as TGTGCCAGCAGGGGTGACAGCCGAACCTATTCACCCCTCCACTTT.

The chain links TRBV7-2 to TRBJ1-2, with TRBD1 matching over 7 bases. Germline assignment: CDR1 SGHTA and CDR2 FQGNSA. The CDR3 length is 13 residues. The V gene end was trimmed by 1 base and the J gene end by 7 bases; junction bases not matched to a gene: 3. CDR3 amino acids: CASSLDRGRGYTF. Here the CDR3 DNA reads TGTGCCAGCAGCTTAGACAGGGGCCGTGGCTACACCTTC.

The chain links TRBV10-3 to TRBJ2-7, with TRBD2 matching 8 bases. V trimming: 10 bases; J trimming: 0 bases; junction bases outside the gene matches: 2. Germline V gives CDR1 ENHRY, CDR2 SYGVKD. The CDR3 length is 12 residues. CDR3 in DNA: TGTGCCACCGGGACTAGCTCCTACGAGCAGTACTTC. It is translated as CATGTSSYEQYF.

Comments on this clone: The sample holds other DNA sequences that translate to the same CDR3. The genes are TRBV5-1 and TRBJ2-3; 12 nucleotides match TRBD2. Losses at the gene ends were 0 bases for V and 4 bases for J; bases not matched to a gene: 6. This CDR3 region has 17 residues. CDR1 and CDR2 (germline): SGHRS, YFSETQ. CDR3 in amino acids: CASSLGLAGGPADTQYF. The CDR3 DNA reads TGCGCCAGCAGCTTGGGGCTAGCGGGAGGGCCGGCAGATACGCAGTATTTT. Full variable domain (outside the CDR3, taken from reference TRBV5-1 and TRBJ2-3): KAGVTQTPRYLIKTRGQQVTLSCSPISGHRSVSWYQQTPGQGLQFLFEYFSETQRNKGNFPGRFSGRQFSNSRSEMNVSTLELGDSALYLCASSLGLAGGPADTQYFGPGTRLTVL.

V and J are TRBV6-5 and TRBJ1-6; 12 bases agree with TRBD1. The germline gives CDR1 MNHEY, CDR2 SVGAGI. This CDR3 region has 14 residues. With V trimmed by 6 bases and J by 10 bases, 4 bases remained unmatched. The CDR3 protein is CASRTGTGGSPLHF. The CDR3 DNA reads as TGTGCCAGCAGGACCGGGACAGGGGGCTCACCCCTCCACTTT.

V and J are TRBV7-8 and TRBJ1-4, with 8 positions matching TRBD1. V was clipped by 5 bases and J by 5 bases; unmatched bases: 4. Germline CDR1 SGHVS, CDR2 FQNEAQ. The CDR3 contains 14 residues. The DNA for the CDR3 is TGTGCCAGCAGCCCGGACAGGGTGAATGAAAAACTGTTTTTT. It translates to CASSPDRVNEKLFF. The whole variable domain, filled in from reference TRBV7-8 and TRBJ1-4, reads GAGVSQSPRYKVAKRGQDVALRCDPISGHVSLFWYQQALGQGPEFLTYFQNEAQLDKSGLPSDRFFAERPEGSVSTLKIQRTQQEDSAVYLCASSPDRVNEKLFFGSGTQLSVL.